The 11 T cell receptor beta chains below all came from one sample that was sequenced in a study of cytomegalovirus exposure and HLA in healthy donors. 60 Vbeta and 13 Jbeta primers were used in PCR. Clones were sequenced by immunoSEQ multiplex PCR, and TCRdb holds only the in-frame ones, with some missing. The profile shows approximately 100,000 clones, about 75% of them singletons. The sample consisted of PBMCs. All receptors derive from a man aged 55-75 years in good health and CMV-seropositive.

J is TRBJ2-5 and V is TRBV11-1, with D possibly TRBD2 on 5 matching bases. Gene TRBJ2-7 matches the end of the DNA better, so the J call may be wrong. Per the germline V gene, CDR1 is SGHAT and CDR2 is FQDESV (reference sequence). This CDR3 spans 13 amino acids. The CDR3 nucleotides are TGTGCCAGCAGCTTAGTCGGGGTATACGAGCAGTACTTC. Encoded protein: CASSLVGVYEQYF.

V usage is TRBV2 and J usage is TRBJ2-2; D remains unclear. V was pared by 1 base and J by 1 base, with 7 bases between. Germline V gene data show CDR1 as SNHLY and CDR2 as FYNNEI. This CDR3 is 15 amino acids long. The CDR3 DNA is TGTGCCAGCAGTGAAGTCCACTTGAACACCGGGGAGCTGTTTTTT. Protein product: CASSEVHLNTGELFF.

The J gene is TRBJ1-2, the V gene TRBV15; 10 nucleotides align to TRBD1. V dropped 1 base and J dropped 8; count of bases not matched to a gene: 4. Germline loops: CDR1 LNHNV, CDR2 YYDKDF (reference sequence). CDR3 length: 14 amino acids. CDR3 residues: CATSRAGTGEGYTF. For the CDR3, the DNA is TGTGCCACCAGCAGAGCAGGGACAGGGGAAGGCTACACCTTC.

This chain connects TRBV5-1 to TRBJ1-3; the D gene is possibly TRBD1 (5 bases). Deletions cut 3 bases from V and 3 bases from J, with 25 bases between. Germline V gives CDR1 SGHRS, CDR2 YFSETQ. This CDR3 has 19 amino acids. The CDR3 protein is CASSYGTALGEGSGNTIYF. In DNA, the CDR3 is TGCGCCAGCAGCTATGGGACTGCCTTGGGGGAAGGTAGTGGAAACACCATATATTTT.

The CDR3 here is CQTGLYGYTF. Written as DNA, the CDR3 is TGTCAAACAGGGCTTTATGGCTACACCTTC. The chain combines TRBV27 with TRBJ1-2; D is perhaps TRBD1 (6 bases). This CDR3 region has 10 residues. The germline V gene has CDR1 MNHEY and CDR2 SMNVEV (reference sequence).

The CDR3 sequence: CASSLGPGQGNEKLFF. DNA for the CDR3: TGTGCCAGCAGCTTAGGACCGGGACAGGGCAATGAAAAACTGTTTTTT. J is TRBJ1-4 and V is TRBV11-1, with TRBD1 matching 9 bases. With 1 base clipped from V and 5 bases from J, the junction kept 5 bases outside the gene matches. Germline-derived CDR1 and CDR2 are SGHAT and FQDESV (reference sequence). CDR3 length: 16 amino acids.

The chain combines TRBV19 with TRBJ2-5; the D is unclear. Judging by the DNA end, TRBJ2-7 fits better; the J call may be wrong. Germline lookup yields CDR1 LNHDA and CDR2 SQIVND (reference sequence). CDR3 length equals 14 residues. In nucleotides, the CDR3 is TGTGCCAGTAGTATAAGAGTGCTCTCCTACGAGCAGTACTTC. Its translation: CASSIRVLSYEQYF.

V gene TRBV7-9 combines with J gene TRBJ1-1; D remains ambiguous. This CDR3 region has 13 residues. Germline assignment: CDR1 SEHNR and CDR2 FQNEAQ (reference sequence). The CDR3 DNA is TGTTCCGGCAGCCGGTTGGGGAGCACTGAAGCTTTCTTT. It is translated as CSGSRLGSTEAFF. Using reference TRBV7-9 and TRBJ1-1 for the parts outside the CDR3, the full variable domain is DTGVSQNPRHKITKRGQNVTFRCDPISEHNRLYWYRQTLGQGPEFLTYFQNEAQLEKSRLLSDRFSAERPKGSFSTLEIQRTEQGDSAMYLCSGSRLGSTEAFFGQGTRLTVV.

Note on this clone: An end of the junction differs from the germline gene, which may be a read error. The chain recombines TRBV11-2 with TRBJ2-2; 10 bases align to TRBD2. The CDR3 runs 15 residues. Germline lookup yields CDR1 SGHAT and CDR2 FQNNGV. The CDR3 protein is CASSSTSGRTGEPFF. The CDR3 nucleotides read TGTGCCAGCAGCTCGACTAGCGGGCGCACCGGGGAGCCGTTTTTT.

V gene TRBV13 combines with J gene TRBJ2-2; TRBD2 agrees at 16 bases. V gave up 6 bases and J gave up 4 bases; unmatched junction bases: 11. CDR1 and CDR2 (germline): PRHDT, FYEKMQ (reference sequence). This CDR3 comprises 19 residues. CDR3: CASSLSGTSGGAGTGELFF. The CDR3 DNA reads TGTGCCAGCAGTCTCTCCGGGACTAGCGGGGGGGCAGGCACCGGGGAGCTGTTTTTT.

The chain uses TRBV30 and TRBJ1-6; D unclear. This CDR3 comprises 14 residues. Germline V CDR1 and CDR2: GTSNPN, SVGIG (reference sequence). The V end was cut by 3 bases, the J end by 8 bases, with 14 bases between. The CDR3: CAWRELEFHSPLHF. The CDR3, as DNA: TGTGCCTGGAGGGAATTGGAGTTTCATTCACCCCTCCACTTT.